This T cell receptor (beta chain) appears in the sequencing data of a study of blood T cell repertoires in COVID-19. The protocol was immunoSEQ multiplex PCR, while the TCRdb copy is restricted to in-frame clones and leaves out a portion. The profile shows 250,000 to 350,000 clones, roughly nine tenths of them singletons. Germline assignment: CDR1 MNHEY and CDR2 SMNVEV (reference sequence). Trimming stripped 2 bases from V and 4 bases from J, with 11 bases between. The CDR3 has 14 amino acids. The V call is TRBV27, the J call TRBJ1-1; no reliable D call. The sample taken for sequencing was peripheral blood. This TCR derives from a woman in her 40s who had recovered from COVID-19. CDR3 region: CASSLEGGVTEAFF. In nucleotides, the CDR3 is TGTGCCAGCAGTTTAGAAGGCGGGGTCACTGAAGCTTTCTTT.